This entry lists 2 T cell receptor beta chains sequenced from one sample in a study of blood T cell repertoires in COVID-19. Measured with immunoSEQ multiplex PCR; TCRdb has only the in-frame clones, and not every one. The sample yields hundreds of thousands of clones, approximately 84% seen once. Sequences were obtained from PBMCs or T cells enriched from blood (not recorded which). These receptor sequences come from a man in his thirties or forties who had recovered from COVID-19.

This chain connects TRBV7-2 to TRBJ2-3; perhaps TRBD2 as D (6 bases). Deletions cut 5 bases from V and 3 bases from J, with 12 bases between. The CDR3 covers 14 residues. Germline V gives CDR1 SGHTA, CDR2 FQGNSA. The CDR3 loop is CASSPYGGTDTQYF. The CDR3 nucleotides read TGTGCCAGCAGCCCATACGGGGGAACAGATACGCAGTATTTT. Combining the CDR3 with reference TRBV7-2 and TRBJ2-3 gives the whole variable domain GAGVSQSPSNKVTEKGKDVELRCDPISGHTALYWYRQSLGQGLEFLIYFQGNSAPDKSGLPSDRFSAERTGGSVSTLTIQRTQQEDSAVYLCASSPYGGTDTQYFGPGTRLTVL.

The chain employs TRBV5-1 and TRBJ1-2, with 8 bases identical to TRBD1. Germline V gene data show CDR1 as SGHRS and CDR2 as YFSETQ. Unmatched junction bases numbered 3, after V lost 1 base and J lost 4 bases. The CDR3 loop spans 14 amino acids. CDR3 amino acids: CASSLTGGSYGYTF. CDR3 sequence (DNA): TGCGCCAGCAGCTTGACAGGGGGAAGCTATGGCTACACCTTC.